This T cell receptor (beta chain) was sequenced for a study of shared clonotypes between healthy human individuals. Study in general: CD4 naive and memory got three plates each, CD8 naive two, CD8 memory one. General observations from the study: Clonotypes not shared had lower generation probabilities than those common to all four donors.

The donors, healthy adults who were HIV-negative, had experienced no recent acute infections or vaccinations. Splitting the CD4+ cells yielded a CD45RA+ naive subset and a CD45RA-negative memory subset. Trimming left V 0 bases short and J 4 bases short, with 14 bases between. This CDR3 is built from 16 residues. CDR1 and CDR2 from the germline V gene are SGHRS and YFSETQ. Of note for this clone: Its cognate antigen is unknown.

TCRdb keeps only in-frame clones here, not all; method: immunoSEQ multiplex PCR. Here the sample spans some 2,500,000 clones, approximately 90% being singletons. This TCR was recovered from a man aged 18-30 years in good health. Some clones in this sample may be carry-over from other donors' samples. The specimen was naive CD4+ T cells from PBMCs. Subset indicated: CD45RA+ positively selected. The J gene is TRBJ1-3, the V gene TRBV5-1; D is possibly TRBD1 (6 bases). CDR3 sequence: CASSLVGGAPGNTIYF. The CDR3 DNA reads TGCGCCAGCAGCTTGGTAGGGGGGGCGCCGGGAAACACCATATATTTT.